This TCR beta chain derives from a study of T cell responses to AZD1222 COVID-19 vaccine. Findings and limits, study-wide: Unmutated variant regions are reportedly targeted by nearly half of spike-specific TCRs.

Regarding this clone: Its antigen remains unidentified.

With V trimmed by 8 bases and J by 5 bases, 19 bases remained unmatched. Germline CDR1 SQVTM, CDR2 ANQGSEA. CDR3 length: 17 amino acids. Profiling relied on immunoSEQ multiplex PCR, and the TCRdb table lists in-frame clones only, not all of them. The data hold some 190,000 clones, with roughly nine tenths observed a single time. The input for sequencing was peripheral blood, taken 28 days after the second AZD1222 dose. This TCR derives from an adult who received the AZD1222 COVID-19 vaccine. The chain links TRBV29-1 to TRBJ1-5, with 9 bases fitting TRBD1. The CDR3 here is CSSRTGDREPTHQPQHF. CDR3 DNA: TGCAGCTCCCGAACCGGGGACAGGGAGCCGACCCATCAGCCCCAGCATTTT. Complete variable domain (other parts from reference TRBV29-1 and TRBJ1-5): SAVISQKPSRDICQRGTSLTIQCQVDSQVTMMFWYRQQPGQSLTLIATANQGSEATYESGFVIDKFPISRPNLTFSTLTVSNMSPEDSSIYLCSSRTGDREPTHQPQHFGDGTRLSIL.